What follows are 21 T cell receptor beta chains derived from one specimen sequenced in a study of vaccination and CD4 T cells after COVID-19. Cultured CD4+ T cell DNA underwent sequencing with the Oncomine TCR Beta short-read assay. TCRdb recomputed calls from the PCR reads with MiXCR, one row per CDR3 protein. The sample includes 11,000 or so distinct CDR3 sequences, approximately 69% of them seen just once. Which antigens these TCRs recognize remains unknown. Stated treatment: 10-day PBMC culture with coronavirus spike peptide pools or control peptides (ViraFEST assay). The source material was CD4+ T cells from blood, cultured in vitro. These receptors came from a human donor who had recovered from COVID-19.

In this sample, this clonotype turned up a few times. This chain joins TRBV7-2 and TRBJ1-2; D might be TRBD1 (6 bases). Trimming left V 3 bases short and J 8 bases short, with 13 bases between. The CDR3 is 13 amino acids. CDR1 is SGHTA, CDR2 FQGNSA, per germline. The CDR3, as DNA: TGTGCCAGCAGCTTCACAGGGACTCAAGGCTACACCTTC. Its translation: CASSFTGTQGYTF. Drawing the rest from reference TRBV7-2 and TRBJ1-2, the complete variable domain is GAGVSQSPSNKVTEKGKDVELRCDPISGHTALYWYRQSLGQGLEFLIYFQGNSAPDKSGLPSDRFSAERTGGSVSTLTIQRTQQEDSAVYLCASSFTGTQGYTFGSGTRLTVV.

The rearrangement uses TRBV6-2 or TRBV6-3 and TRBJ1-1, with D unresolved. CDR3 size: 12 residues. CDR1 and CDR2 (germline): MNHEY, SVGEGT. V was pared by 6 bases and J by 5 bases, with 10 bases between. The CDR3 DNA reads TGTGCCAGCAGAGATCCGGGGACTGAAGCTTTCTTT. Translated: CASRDPGTEAFF.

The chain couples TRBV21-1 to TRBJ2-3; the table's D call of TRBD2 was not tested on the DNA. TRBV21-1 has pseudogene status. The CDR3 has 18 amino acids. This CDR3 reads CASSKVVPRGEITDTQYF. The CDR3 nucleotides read TGTGCCAGCAGCAAAGTAGTCCCCAGGGGCGAAATCACAGATACGCAGTATTTT.

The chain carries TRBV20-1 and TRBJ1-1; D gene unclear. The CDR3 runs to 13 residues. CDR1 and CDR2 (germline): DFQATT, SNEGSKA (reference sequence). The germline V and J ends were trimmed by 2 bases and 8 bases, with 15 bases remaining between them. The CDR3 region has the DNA TGCAGTGCTAGACTTTCGAGGGCCGGCGAAGCTTTCTTT. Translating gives CSARLSRAGEAFF.

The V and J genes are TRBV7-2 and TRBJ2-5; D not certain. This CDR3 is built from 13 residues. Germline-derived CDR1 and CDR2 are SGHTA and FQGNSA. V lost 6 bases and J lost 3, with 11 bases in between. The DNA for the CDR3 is TGTGCCAGCAGTGTGGCGTGGGAAGAGACCCAGTACTTC. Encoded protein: CASSVAWEETQYF.

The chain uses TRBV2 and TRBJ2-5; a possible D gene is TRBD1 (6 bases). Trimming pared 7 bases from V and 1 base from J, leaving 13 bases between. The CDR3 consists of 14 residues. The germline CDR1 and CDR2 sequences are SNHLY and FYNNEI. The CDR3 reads CASTPRDTQETQYF. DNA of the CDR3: TGTGCCAGCACTCCCCGGGACACCCAAGAGACCCAGTACTTC.

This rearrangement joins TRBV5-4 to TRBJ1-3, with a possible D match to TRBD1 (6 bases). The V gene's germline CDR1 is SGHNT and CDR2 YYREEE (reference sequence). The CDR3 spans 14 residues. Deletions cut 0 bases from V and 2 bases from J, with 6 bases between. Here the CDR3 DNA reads TGTGCCAGCAGCTTGGACAGGGCTGGAAACACCATATATTTT. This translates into CASSLDRAGNTIYF.

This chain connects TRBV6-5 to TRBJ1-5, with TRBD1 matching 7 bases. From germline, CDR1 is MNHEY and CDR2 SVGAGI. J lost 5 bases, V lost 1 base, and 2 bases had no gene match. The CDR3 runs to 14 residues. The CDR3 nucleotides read TGTGCCAGCAGTTACTTAGACAGGGATCAGCCCCAGCATTTT. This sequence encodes CASSYLDRDQPQHF.

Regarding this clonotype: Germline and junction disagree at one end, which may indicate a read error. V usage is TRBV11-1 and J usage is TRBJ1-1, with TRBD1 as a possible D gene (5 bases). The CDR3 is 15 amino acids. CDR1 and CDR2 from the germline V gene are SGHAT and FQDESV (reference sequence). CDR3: CASSQGGTVNTEAFF. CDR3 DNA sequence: TGCGCCAGCAGCCAGGGCGGTACCGTGAACACTGAAGCTTTCTTT.

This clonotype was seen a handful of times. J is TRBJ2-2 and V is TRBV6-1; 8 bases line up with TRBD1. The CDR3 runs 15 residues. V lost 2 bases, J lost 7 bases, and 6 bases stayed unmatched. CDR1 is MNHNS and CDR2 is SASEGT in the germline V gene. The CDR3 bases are TGTGCCAGCAGTGAACCGGGACAGGTTATCGGGGAGCTGTTTTTT. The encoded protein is CASSEPGQVIGELFF.

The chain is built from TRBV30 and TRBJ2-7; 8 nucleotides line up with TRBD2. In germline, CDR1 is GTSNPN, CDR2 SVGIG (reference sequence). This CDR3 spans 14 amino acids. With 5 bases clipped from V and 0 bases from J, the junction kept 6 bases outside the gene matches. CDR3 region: CAWRKAGGSYEQYF. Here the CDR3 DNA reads TGTGCCTGGCGCAAGGCGGGAGGCTCCTACGAGCAGTACTTC.

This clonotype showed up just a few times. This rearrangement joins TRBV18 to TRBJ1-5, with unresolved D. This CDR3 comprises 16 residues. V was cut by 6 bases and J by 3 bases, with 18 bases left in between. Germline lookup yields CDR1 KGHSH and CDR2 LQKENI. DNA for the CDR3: TGTGCCAGCTCCCTTACTAATCACGCGAACAATCAGCCCCAGCATTTT. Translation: CASSLTNHANNQPQHF.

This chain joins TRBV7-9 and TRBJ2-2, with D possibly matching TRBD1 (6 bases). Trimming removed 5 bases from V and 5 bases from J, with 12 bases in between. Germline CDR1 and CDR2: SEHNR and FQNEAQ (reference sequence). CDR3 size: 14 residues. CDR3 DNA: TGTGCCAGCAGCCTCGACAGGTTGACCGGGGAGCTGTTTTTT. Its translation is CASSLDRLTGELFF.

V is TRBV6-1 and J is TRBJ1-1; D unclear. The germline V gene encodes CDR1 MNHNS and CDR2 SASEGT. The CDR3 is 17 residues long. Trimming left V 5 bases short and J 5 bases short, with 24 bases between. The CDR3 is CASSQAPPTGRATEAFF. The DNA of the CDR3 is TGTGCCAGCAGTCAGGCCCCGCCGACCGGGAGGGCAACTGAAGCTTTCTTT.

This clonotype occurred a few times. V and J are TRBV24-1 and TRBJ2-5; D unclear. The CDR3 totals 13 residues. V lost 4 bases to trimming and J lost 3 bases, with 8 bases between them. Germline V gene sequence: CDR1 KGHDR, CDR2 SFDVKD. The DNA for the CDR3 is TGTGCCACCAGTGAAAGGGAAAAAGAGACCCAGTACTTC. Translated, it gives CATSEREKETQYF.

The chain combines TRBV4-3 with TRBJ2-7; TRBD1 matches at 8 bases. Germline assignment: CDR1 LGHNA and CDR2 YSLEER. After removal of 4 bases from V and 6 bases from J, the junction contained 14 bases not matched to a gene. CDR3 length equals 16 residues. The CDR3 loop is CASSPGRARGQGEQYF. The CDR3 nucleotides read TGCGCCAGCAGCCCAGGGCGGGCCAGGGGGCAAGGCGAGCAGTACTTC.

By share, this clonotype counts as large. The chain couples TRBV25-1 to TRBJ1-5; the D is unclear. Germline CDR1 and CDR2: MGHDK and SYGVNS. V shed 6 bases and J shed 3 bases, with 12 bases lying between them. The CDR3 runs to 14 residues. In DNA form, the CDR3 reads TGTGCCAGCAGCAGGCCAGGCTTCAATCAGCCCCAGCATTTT. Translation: CASSRPGFNQPQHF.

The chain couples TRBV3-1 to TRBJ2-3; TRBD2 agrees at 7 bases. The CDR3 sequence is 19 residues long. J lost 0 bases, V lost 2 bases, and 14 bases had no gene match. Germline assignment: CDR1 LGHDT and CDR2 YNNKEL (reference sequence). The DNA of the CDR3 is TGTGCCAGCAGCCAATTGGAAGGGCCTAGCGGACCAAGCACAGATACGCAGTATTTT. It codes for CASSQLEGPSGPSTDTQYF.

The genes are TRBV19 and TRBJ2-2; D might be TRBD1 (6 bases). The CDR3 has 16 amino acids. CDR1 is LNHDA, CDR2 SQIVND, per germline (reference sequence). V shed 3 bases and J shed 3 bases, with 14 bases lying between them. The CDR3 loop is CASSILGKGDTGELFF. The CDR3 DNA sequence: TGTGCCAGTAGTATCTTGGGAAAGGGGGACACCGGGGAGCTGTTTTTT.

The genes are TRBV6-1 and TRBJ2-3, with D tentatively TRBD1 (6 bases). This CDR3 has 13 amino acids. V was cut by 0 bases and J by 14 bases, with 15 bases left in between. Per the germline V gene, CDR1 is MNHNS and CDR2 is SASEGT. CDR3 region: CASSEAPDRGRYF. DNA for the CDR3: TGTGCCAGCAGTGAAGCGCCGGACAGAGGAAGGTATTTT.

In nucleotides, the CDR3 is TGTGCCAGCAGTTTGACTCGCCATGGCTACACCTTC. Residues: CASSLTRHGYTF. The chain employs TRBV28 and TRBJ1-2; D call uncertain. Per germline, CDR1 MDHEN and CDR2 SYDVKM. Trimming stripped 3 bases from V and 6 bases from J, with 8 bases between. This CDR3 spans 12 amino acids.